A few counts support the clone carrying this T cell receptor (beta chain). The target antigen is unknown. The data are from a study of cytomegalovirus exposure and HLA in healthy donors. Unmatched junction bases numbered 0, after V lost 8 bases and J lost 2 bases. The CDR3 has 14 residues. Germline V gene lookup returns CDR1 SNHLY and CDR2 FYNNEI. Researchers ran the PCR with 60 Vbeta and 13 Jbeta primers. Profiled with immunoSEQ multiplex PCR; TCRdb holds only in-frame clones, not every one. The sample consists of 160,000 or so clones, 70% to 85% of them appearing once. Points from the study as a whole: A later analysis showed HLA-associated TCR beta chains outstripping equally common others in clonal expansion. Later analysis suggested links between common viral pathogens and several top significant clusters. Cytomegalovirus association was assigned to approximately 160 TCR beta chains.

Input material: PBMCs. The rearrangement links TRBV2 to TRBJ2-2; 12 bases are a match to TRBD1. This sequence was found in a male donor in good health and CMV-seronegative. CDR3 nucleotide sequence: TGTGCCAGCGGGACAGGGGGCAACACCGGGGAGCTGTTTTTT. Protein sequence: CASGTGGNTGELFF.